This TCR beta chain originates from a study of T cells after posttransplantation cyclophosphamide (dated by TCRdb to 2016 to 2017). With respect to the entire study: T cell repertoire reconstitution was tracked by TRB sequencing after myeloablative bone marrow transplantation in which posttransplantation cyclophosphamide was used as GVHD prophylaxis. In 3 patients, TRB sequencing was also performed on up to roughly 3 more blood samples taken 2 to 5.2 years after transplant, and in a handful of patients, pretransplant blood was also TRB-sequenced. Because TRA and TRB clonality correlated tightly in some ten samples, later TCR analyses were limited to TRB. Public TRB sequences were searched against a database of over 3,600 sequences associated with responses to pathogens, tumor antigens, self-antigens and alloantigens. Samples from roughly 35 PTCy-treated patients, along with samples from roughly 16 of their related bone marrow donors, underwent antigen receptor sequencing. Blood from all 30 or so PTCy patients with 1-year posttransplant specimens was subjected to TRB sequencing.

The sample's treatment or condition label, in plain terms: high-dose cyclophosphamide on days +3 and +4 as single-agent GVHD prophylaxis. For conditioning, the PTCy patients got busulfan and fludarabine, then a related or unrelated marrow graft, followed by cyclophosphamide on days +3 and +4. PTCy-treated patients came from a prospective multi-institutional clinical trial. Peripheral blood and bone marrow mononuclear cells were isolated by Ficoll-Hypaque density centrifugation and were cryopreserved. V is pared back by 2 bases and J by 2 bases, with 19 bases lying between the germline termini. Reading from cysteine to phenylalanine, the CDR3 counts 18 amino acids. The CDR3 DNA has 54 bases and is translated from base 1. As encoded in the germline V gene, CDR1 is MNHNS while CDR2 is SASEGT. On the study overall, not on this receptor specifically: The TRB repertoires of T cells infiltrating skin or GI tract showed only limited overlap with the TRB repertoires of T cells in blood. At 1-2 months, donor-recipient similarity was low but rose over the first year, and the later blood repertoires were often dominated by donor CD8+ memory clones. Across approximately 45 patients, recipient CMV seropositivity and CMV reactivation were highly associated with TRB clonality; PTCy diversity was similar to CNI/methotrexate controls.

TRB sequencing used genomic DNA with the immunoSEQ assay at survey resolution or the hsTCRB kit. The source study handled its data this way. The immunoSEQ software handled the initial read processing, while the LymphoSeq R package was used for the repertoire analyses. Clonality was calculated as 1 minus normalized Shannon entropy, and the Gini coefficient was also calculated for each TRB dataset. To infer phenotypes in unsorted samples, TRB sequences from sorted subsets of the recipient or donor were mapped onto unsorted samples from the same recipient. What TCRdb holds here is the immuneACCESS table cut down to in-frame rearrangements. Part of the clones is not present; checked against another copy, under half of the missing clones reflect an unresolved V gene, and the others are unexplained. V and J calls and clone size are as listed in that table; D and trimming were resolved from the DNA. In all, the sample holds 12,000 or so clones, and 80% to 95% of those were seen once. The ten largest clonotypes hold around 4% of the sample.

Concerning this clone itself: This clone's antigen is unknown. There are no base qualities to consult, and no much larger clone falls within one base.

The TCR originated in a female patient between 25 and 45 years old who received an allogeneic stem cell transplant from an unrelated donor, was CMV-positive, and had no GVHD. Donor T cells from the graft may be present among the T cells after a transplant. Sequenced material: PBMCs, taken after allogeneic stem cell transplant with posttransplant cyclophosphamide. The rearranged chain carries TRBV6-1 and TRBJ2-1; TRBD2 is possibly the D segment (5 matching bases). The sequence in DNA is TGTGCCAGCAGTGAATTGGCTAGCTTAATCAGGCCCTACAATGAGCAGTTCTTC. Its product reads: CASSELASLIRPYNEQFF.